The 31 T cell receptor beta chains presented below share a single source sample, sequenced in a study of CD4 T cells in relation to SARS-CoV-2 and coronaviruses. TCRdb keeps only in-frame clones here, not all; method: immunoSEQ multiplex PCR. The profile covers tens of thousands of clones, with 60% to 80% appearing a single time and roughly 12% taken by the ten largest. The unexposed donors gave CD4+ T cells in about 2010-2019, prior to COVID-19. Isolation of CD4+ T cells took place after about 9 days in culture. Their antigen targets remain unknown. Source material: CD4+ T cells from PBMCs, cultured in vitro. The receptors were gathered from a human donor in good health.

DNA for the CDR3: TGTGCCAGCAGCGTGAGACAGGGTGCGGGTGAGCAGTTCTTC. Protein: CASSVRQGAGEQFF. V is TRBV9 and J is TRBJ2-1; TRBD1 matches at 7 bases. The CDR3 extends over 14 amino acids. The germline CDR1 and CDR2 sequences are SGDLS and YYNGEE. Trimming cost V 2 bases and J 9 bases; bases outside gene matches: 8.

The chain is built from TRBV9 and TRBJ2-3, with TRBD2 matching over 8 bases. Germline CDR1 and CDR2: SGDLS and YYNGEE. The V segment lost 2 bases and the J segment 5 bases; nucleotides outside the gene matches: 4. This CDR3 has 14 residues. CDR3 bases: TGTGCCAGCAGCGTCGGGGGGGCCATAGATACGCAGTATTTT. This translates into CASSVGGAIDTQYF.

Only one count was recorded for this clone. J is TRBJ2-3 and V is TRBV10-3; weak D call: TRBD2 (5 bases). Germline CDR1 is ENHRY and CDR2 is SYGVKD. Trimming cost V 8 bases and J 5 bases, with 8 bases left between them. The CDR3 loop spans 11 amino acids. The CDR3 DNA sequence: TGTGCCATCGCCGGGGTAGATACGCAGTATTTT. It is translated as CAIAGVDTQYF.

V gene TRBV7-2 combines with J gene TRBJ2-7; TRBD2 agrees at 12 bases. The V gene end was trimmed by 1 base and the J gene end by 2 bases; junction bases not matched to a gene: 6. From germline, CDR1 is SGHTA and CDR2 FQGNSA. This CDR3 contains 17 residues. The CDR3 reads CASSLGSLAGGAYEQYF. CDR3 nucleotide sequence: TGTGCCAGCAGCTTAGGTAGTCTAGCGGGAGGGGCCTACGAGCAGTACTTC.

In DNA, the CDR3 is TGTGCCAGCAGTTTAACAGGGTCACCCCTCCACTTT. Translated: CASSLTGSPLHF. The rearrangement links TRBV2 to TRBJ1-6; D possibly corresponds to TRBD1 (6 bases). V was cut by 5 bases and J by 10 bases, with 9 bases left in between. Germline CDR1 reads SNHLY; CDR2 reads FYNNEI. This CDR3 region has 12 residues.

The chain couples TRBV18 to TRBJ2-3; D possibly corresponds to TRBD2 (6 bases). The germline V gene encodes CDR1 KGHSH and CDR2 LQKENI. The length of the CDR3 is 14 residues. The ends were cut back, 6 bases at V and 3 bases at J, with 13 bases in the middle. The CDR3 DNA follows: TGTGCCAGCTCCCGAAAGGAGGGGACAGATACGCAGTATTTT. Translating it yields CASSRKEGTDTQYF.

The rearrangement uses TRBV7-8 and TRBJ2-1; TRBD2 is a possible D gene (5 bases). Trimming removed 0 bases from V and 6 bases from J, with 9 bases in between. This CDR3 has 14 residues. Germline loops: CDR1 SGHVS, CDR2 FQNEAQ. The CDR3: CASSLARVGNEQFF. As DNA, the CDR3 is TGTGCCAGCAGCTTAGCGAGGGTGGGCAATGAGCAGTTCTTC.

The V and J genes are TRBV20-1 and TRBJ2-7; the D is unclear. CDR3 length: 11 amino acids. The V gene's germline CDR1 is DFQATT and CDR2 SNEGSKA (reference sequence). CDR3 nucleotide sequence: TGCAGGGCTGACACGGCCTACGAGCAGTACTTC. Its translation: CRADTAYEQYF.

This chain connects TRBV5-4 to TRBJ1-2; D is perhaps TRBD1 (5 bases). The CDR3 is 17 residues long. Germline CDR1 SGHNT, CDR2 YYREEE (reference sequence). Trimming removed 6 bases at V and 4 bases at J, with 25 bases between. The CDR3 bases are TGTGCCAGCACCACGATAGCCGGGACCTCCTACCCCTATGGCTACACCTTC. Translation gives CASTTIAGTSYPYGYTF.

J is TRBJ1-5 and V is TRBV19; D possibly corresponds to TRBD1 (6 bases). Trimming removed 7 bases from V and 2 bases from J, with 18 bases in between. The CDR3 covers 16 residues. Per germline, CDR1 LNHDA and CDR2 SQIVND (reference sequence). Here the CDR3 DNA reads TGTGCCAGTACCCTGGGTCCGAGACAGGGCAATCAGCCCCAGCATTTT. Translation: CASTLGPRQGNQPQHF.

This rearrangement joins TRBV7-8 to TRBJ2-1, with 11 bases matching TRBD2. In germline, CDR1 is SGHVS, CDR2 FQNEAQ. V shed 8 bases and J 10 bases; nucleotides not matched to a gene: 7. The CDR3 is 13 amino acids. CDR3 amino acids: CASHHPSGREQFF. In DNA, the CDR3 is TGTGCCAGCCACCACCCTAGCGGGAGGGAGCAGTTCTTC. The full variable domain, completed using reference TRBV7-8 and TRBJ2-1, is GAGVSQSPRYKVAKRGQDVALRCDPISGHVSLFWYQQALGQGPEFLTYFQNEAQLDKSGLPSDRFFAERPEGSVSTLKIQRTQQEDSAVYLCASHHPSGREQFFGPGTRLTVL.

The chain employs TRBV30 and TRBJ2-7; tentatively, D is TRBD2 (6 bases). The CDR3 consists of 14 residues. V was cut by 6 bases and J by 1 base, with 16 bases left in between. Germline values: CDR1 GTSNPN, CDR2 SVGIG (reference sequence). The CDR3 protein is CACMGGKGSYEQYF. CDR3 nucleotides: TGTGCCTGCATGGGAGGAAAGGGGTCCTACGAGCAGTACTTC.

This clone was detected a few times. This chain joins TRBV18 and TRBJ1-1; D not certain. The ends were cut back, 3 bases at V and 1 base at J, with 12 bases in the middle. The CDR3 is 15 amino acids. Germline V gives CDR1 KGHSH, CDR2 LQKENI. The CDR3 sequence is CASSPIQKGNTEAFF. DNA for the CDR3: TGTGCCAGCTCACCGATTCAGAAGGGGAACACTGAAGCTTTCTTT. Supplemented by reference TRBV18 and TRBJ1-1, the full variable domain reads NAGVMQNPRHLVRRRGQEARLRCSPMKGHSHVYWYRQLPEEGLKFMVYLQKENIIDESGMPKERFSAEFPKEGPSILRIQQVVRGDSAAYFCASSPIQKGNTEAFFGQGTRLTVV.

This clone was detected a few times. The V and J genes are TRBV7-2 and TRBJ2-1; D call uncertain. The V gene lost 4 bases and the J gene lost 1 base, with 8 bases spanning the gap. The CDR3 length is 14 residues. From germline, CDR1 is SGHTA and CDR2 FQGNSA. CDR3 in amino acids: CASSYIASYNEQFF. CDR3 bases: TGTGCCAGCAGCTACATAGCATCCTACAATGAGCAGTTCTTC.

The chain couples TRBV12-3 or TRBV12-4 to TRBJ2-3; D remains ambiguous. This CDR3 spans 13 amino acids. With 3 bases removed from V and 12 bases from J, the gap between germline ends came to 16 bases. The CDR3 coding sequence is TGTGCCAGCAGTTTCAGACATGGGCAGCCTCAGTATTTT. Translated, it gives CASSFRHGQPQYF.

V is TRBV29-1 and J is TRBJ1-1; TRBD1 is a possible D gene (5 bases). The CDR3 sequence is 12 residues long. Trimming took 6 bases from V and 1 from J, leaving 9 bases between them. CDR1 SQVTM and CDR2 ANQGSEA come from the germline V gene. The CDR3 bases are TGCAGCGTATCGGGGACGAACACTGAAGCTTTCTTT. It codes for CSVSGTNTEAFF. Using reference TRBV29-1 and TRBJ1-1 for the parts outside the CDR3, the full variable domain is SAVISQKPSRDICQRGTSLTIQCQVDSQVTMMFWYRQQPGQSLTLIATANQGSEATYESGFVIDKFPISRPNLTFSTLTVSNMSPEDSSIYLCSVSGTNTEAFFGQGTRLTVV.

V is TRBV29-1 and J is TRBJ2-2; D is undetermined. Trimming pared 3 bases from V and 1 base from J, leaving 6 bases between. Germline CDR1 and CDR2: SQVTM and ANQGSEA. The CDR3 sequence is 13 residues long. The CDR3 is CSVDRGNTGELFF. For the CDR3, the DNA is TGCAGCGTTGATAGAGGGAACACCGGGGAGCTGTTTTTT.

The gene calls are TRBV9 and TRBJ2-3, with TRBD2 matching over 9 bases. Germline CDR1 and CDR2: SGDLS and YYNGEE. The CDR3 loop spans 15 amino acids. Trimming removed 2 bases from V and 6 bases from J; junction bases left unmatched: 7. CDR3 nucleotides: TGTGCCAGCAGCGTCCTAGCGGGAAGTGGTGATACGCAGTATTTT. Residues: CASSVLAGSGDTQYF.

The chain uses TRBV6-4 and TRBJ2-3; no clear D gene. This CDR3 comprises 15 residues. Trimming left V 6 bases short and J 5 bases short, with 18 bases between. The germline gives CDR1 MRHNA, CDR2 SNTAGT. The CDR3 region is CASSRNWMPEDTQYF. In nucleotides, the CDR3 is TGTGCCAGCAGCCGTAACTGGATGCCTGAAGATACGCAGTATTTT.

Here the CDR3 reads CAISGTGRSQALHF. In DNA form, the CDR3 reads TGTGCCATCAGTGGGACAGGGAGAAGTCAGGCCCTCCACTTT. The chain employs TRBV10-3 and TRBJ1-6; 8 bases match TRBD1. The CDR3 totals 14 residues. J lost 14 bases, V lost 4 bases, and 10 bases had no gene match. The germline gives CDR1 ENHRY, CDR2 SYGVKD.

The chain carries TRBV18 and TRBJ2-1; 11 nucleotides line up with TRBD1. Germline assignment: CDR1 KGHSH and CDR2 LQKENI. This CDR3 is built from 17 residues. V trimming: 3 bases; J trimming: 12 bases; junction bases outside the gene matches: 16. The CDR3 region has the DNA TGTGCCAGCTCACCGTACGGCATTGTGGGGACAGGGGGTACGCAGTTCTTC. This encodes CASSPYGIVGTGGTQFF.

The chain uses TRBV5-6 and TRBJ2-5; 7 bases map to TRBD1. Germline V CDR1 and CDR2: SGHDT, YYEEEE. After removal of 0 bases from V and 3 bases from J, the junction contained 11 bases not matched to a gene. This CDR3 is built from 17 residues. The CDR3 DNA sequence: TGTGCCAGCAGCTTGGAAGCGAAGAGGGGGCTCGAAGAGACCCAGTACTTC. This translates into CASSLEAKRGLEETQYF.

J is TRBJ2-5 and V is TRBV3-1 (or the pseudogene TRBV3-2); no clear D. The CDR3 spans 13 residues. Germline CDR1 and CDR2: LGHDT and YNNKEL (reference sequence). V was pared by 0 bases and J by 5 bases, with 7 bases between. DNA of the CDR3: TGTGCCAGCAGCCAAGAATCATTGGAGACCCAGTACTTC. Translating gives CASSQESLETQYF.

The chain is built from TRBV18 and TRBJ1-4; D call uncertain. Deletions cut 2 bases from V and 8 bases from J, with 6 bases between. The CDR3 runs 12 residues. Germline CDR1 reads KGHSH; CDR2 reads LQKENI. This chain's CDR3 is CASSPGREKLFF. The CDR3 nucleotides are TGTGCCAGCTCACCAGGAAGGGAAAAACTGTTTTTT. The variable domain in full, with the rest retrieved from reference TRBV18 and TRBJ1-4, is NAGVMQNPRHLVRRRGQEARLRCSPMKGHSHVYWYRQLPEEGLKFMVYLQKENIIDESGMPKERFSAEFPKEGPSILRIQQVVRGDSAAYFCASSPGREKLFFGSGTQLSVL.

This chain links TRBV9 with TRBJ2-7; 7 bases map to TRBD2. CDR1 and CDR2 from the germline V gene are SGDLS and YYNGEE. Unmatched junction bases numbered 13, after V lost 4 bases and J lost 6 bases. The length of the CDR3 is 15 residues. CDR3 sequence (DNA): TGTGCCAGCAGCCTAAACTTGCGGGAGTCAAGCGAGCAGTACTTC. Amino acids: CASSLNLRESSEQYF.

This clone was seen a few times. The CDR3 loop is CASSAQEDGYTF. The CDR3 DNA sequence: TGCGCCAGCAGCGCACAGGAAGATGGCTACACCTTC. The chain couples TRBV5-1 to TRBJ1-2, with TRBD1 as a possible D gene (5 bases). The CDR3 is 12 amino acids. V was shortened by 4 bases and J by 6 bases, with 10 bases between the two germline ends. Germline CDR1 and CDR2: SGHRS and YFSETQ.

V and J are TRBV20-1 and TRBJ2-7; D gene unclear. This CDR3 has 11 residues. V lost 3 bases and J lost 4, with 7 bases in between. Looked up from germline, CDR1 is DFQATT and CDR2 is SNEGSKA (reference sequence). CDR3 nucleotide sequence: TGCAGTGCTAGCACCCTATACGAGCAGTACTTC. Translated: CSASTLYEQYF.

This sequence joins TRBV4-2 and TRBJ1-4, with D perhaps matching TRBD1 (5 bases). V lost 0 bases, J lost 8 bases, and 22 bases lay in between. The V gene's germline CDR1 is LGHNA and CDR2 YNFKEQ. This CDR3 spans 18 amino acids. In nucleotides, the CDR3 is TGTGCCAGCAGCCAAGATGAATCAGGGTCCCGCTTAATCGAAAAACTGTTTTTT. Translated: CASSQDESGSRLIEKLFF.

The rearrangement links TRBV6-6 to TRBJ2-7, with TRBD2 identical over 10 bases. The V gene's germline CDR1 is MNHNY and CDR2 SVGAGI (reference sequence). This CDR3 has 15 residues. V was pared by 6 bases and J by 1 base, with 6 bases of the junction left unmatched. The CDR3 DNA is TGTGCCAGCAGAGCTAGCGGGAGAGGGTCCTACGAGCAGTACTTC. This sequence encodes CASRASGRGSYEQYF.

CDR3 residues: CASSTGGVNTEAFF. CDR3 in DNA: TGCGCCAGCAGCACAGGGGGGGTGAACACTGAAGCTTTCTTT. This chain links TRBV5-1 with TRBJ1-1; 8 positions match TRBD1. The junction had 2 bases not matched to a gene; V was cut back by 4 bases and J by 0 bases. The CDR3 spans 14 residues. Germline CDR1 reads SGHRS; CDR2 reads YFSETQ.

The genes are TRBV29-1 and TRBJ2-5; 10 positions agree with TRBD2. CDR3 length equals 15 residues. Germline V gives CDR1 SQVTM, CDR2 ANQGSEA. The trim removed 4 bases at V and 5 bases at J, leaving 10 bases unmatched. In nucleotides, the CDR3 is TGCAGCGTTGGGGGAGCGGGAGGGGTAGGGGAGACCCAGTACTTC. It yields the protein CSVGGAGGVGETQYF.